This passage covers 25 T cell receptor beta chains from one sample sequenced in a study of blood T cell repertoires in COVID-19. The data were produced by immunoSEQ multiplex PCR, yet TCRdb's version contains in-frame clones alone and is incomplete. The table shows roughly 200,000 clones, with around 89% occurring only once. Sequenced sample: PBMCs or T cells enriched from blood (not recorded which). The receptors come from a man aged 30 to 39 who had recovered from COVID-19.

This chain links TRBV11-2 with TRBJ2-6; 8 bases map to TRBD1. The germline V gene has CDR1 SGHAT and CDR2 FQNNGV. The CDR3 is made up of 18 amino acids. J lost 4 bases, V lost 6 bases, and 14 bases had no gene match. The CDR3 DNA follows: TGTGCCAGCAGAAGACCGGGACAGGTTCCTGCAGGGGCCAACGTCCTGACTTTC. It codes for CASRRPGQVPAGANVLTF. Based on the CDR3 plus reference TRBV11-2 and TRBJ2-6, the full variable domain is EAGVAQSPRYKIIEKRQSVAFWCNPISGHATLYWYQQILGQGPKLLIQFQNNGVVDDSQLPKDRFSAERLKGVDSTLKIQPAKLEDSAVYLCASRRPGQVPAGANVLTFGAGSRLTVL.

Remarks on this clone: This same CDR3 is encoded by further DNA sequences in the sample. The chain is built from TRBV6-5 and TRBJ2-2; D is unclear. Between the trimmed V and J ends, which lost 0 bases and 4 bases, there was a span of 3 bases. This CDR3 has 13 amino acids. Germline V lookup: CDR1 MNHEY, CDR2 SVGAGI. CDR3 residues: CASSYSRTGELFF. CDR3 nucleotides: TGTGCCAGCAGTTACTCGCGCACCGGGGAGCTGTTTTTT.

The sample holds one count of this clone. The V and J genes are TRBV4-1 and TRBJ2-5; 9 bases align to TRBD1. The germline CDR1 and CDR2 sequences are MGHRA and YSYEKL. With 2 bases clipped from V and 9 bases from J, the junction kept 13 bases outside the gene matches. CDR3 length: 16 residues. CDR3 sequence: CASSQKTGGGVAAQYF. DNA of the CDR3: TGCGCCAGCAGCCAAAAAACAGGGGGCGGAGTAGCAGCCCAGTACTTC.

This rearrangement joins TRBV2 to TRBJ1-5; D gene uncertain. The CDR3 length is 13 residues. V lost 2 bases and J 4 bases, leaving 6 bases between the germline ends. Germline V gene sequence: CDR1 SNHLY, CDR2 FYNNEI. CDR3 sequence: CASSEPQNQPQHF. The CDR3 DNA reads as TGTGCCAGCAGTGAACCTCAGAATCAGCCCCAGCATTTT.

V usage is TRBV7-9 and J usage is TRBJ2-2; 14 nucleotides line up with TRBD2. The V segment lost 5 bases and the J segment 6 bases; nucleotides outside the gene matches: 5. The CDR3 loop spans 16 amino acids. Per the germline V gene, CDR1 is SEHNR and CDR2 is FQNEAQ (reference sequence). CDR3 coding DNA: TGTGCCAGCAGCCGGCAGGGACTAGCGGGAGCCGGGGAGCTGTTTTTT. It is translated as CASSRQGLAGAGELFF.

The chain couples TRBV5-8 to TRBJ2-5, with 7 bases matching TRBD1. Germline V lookup: CDR1 SGHTS, CDR2 YDEGEE. The V gene end was trimmed by 5 bases and the J gene end by 4 bases; junction bases not matched to a gene: 11. This CDR3 has 15 amino acids. The CDR3 reads CASRFGQVAGETQYF. CDR3 sequence (DNA): TGTGCCAGCAGATTCGGACAGGTAGCAGGAGAGACCCAGTACTTC.

The rearrangement links TRBV7-8 to TRBJ2-3; TRBD2 might be the D (5 bases). Germline V gene sequence: CDR1 SGHVS, CDR2 FQNEAQ. V shed 1 base and J shed 3 bases, with 8 bases lying between them. The CDR3 has 14 amino acids. The CDR3 loop is CASSLVWRTDTQYF. CDR3 nucleotides: TGTGCCAGCAGCTTAGTATGGAGGACAGATACGCAGTATTTT.

J is TRBJ1-1 and V is TRBV4-1, with D possibly matching TRBD1 (5 bases). The V gene's germline CDR1 is MGHRA and CDR2 YSYEKL. The CDR3 has 14 amino acids. V lost 1 base and J lost 3, with 9 bases in between. CDR3 protein: CASSQATEYTEAFF. The CDR3 coding sequence is TGCGCCAGCAGCCAAGCGACAGAGTACACTGAAGCTTTCTTT.

The chain couples TRBV3-1 (or the pseudogene TRBV3-2) to TRBJ2-3, with TRBD2 matching 8 bases. Germline assignment: CDR1 LGHDT and CDR2 YNNKEL (reference sequence). J lost 5 bases, V lost 4 bases, and 5 bases had no gene match. The CDR3 is 14 residues long. The CDR3 sequence is CASSPGLGVDTQYF. The CDR3 coding sequence is TGTGCCAGCAGCCCGGGACTAGGGGTAGATACGCAGTATTTT.

This clone appeared a few times. The V call is TRBV2, the J call TRBJ2-1; 9 positions match TRBD2. CDR3 size: 13 residues. Trimming at V came to 5 bases and at J to 9 bases, leaving 5 bases not matched to a gene. Germline CDR1 reads SNHLY; CDR2 reads FYNNEI. CDR3 nucleotide sequence: TGTGCCAGCAGTTCGGTAGCGGGGGCTGAGCAGTTCTTC. Its translation is CASSSVAGAEQFF.

This chain links TRBV6-5 with TRBJ2-7, with 8 nucleotides matching TRBD1. The CDR3 has 14 residues. CDR1 is MNHEY and CDR2 is SVGAGI in the germline V gene. Unmatched junction bases numbered 4, after V lost 3 bases and J lost 3 bases. CDR3: CASSYSTGDYEQYF. The CDR3 DNA reads TGTGCCAGCAGTTATTCGACAGGGGACTACGAGCAGTACTTC.

This clone was picked up a small number of times. The chain links TRBV28 to TRBJ2-3; 9 positions match TRBD1. Trimming cost V 11 bases and J 8 bases; bases outside gene matches: 11. The CDR3 is made up of 13 amino acids. Germline V gene lookup returns CDR1 MDHEN and CDR2 SYDVKM. CDR3 loop: CAGGDRAWGTQYF. The DNA for the CDR3 is TGTGCCGGGGGGGACAGGGCTTGGGGTACGCAGTATTTT.

The rearrangement uses TRBV10-3 and TRBJ1-1, with D possibly being TRBD1 (5 bases). The V end was cut by 2 bases, the J end by 7 bases, with 14 bases between. The CDR3 consists of 14 residues. Germline V gene sequence: CDR1 ENHRY, CDR2 SYGVKD. CDR3 in amino acids: CAISEAGGGREAFF. The CDR3 bases are TGTGCCATCAGTGAGGCCGGGGGGGGTCGTGAAGCTTTCTTT.

The genes are TRBV4-2 and TRBJ2-7, with 11 nucleotides matching TRBD2. Germline trimming cut 4 bases from V and 3 bases from J; bases unmatched to any gene: 5. CDR1 and CDR2 from the germline V gene are LGHNA and YNFKEQ. The CDR3 contains 15 residues. CDR3: CASSRSTSGNYEQYF. CDR3 coding DNA: TGTGCCAGCAGCCGGTCGACTAGCGGGAACTACGAGCAGTACTTC.

The J gene is TRBJ2-1, the V gene TRBV5-4; TRBD2 matches at 12 bases. With 7 bases clipped from V and 4 bases from J, the junction kept 6 bases outside the gene matches. The CDR3 has 15 residues. Germline-derived CDR1 and CDR2 are SGHNT and YYREEE (reference sequence). The CDR3 DNA sequence: TGTGCCAGCCAAATGACTAGCGGGGGATACAATGAGCAGTTCTTC. It codes for CASQMTSGGYNEQFF.

J is TRBJ2-5 and V is TRBV5-1; TRBD1 is a possible D gene (6 bases). The CDR3 runs 16 residues. In germline, CDR1 is SGHRS, CDR2 YFSETQ. V was cut by 0 bases and J by 0 bases, with 12 bases left in between. The CDR3 region is CASSLGIQGYQETQYF. The CDR3 DNA follows: TGCGCCAGCAGCTTGGGGATTCAGGGGTACCAAGAGACCCAGTACTTC.

The rearrangement links TRBV12-3 or TRBV12-4 to TRBJ1-6; no clear D. The CDR3 contains 12 residues. V gave up 3 bases and J gave up 7 bases, with 4 bases separating them. DNA of the CDR3: TGTGCCAGCAGTTTCCCGAATTCACCCCTCCACTTT. Translated, it gives CASSFPNSPLHF.

This chain joins TRBV6-4 and TRBJ1-1; D not resolved. CDR3 length equals 15 residues. Germline V CDR1 and CDR2: MRHNA, SNTAGT. Deletions cut 7 bases from V and 2 bases from J, with 17 bases between. The CDR3: CASIGGYRYNTEAFF. The CDR3 DNA follows: TGTGCCAGCATAGGTGGATACAGATATAACACTGAAGCTTTCTTT.

The J gene is TRBJ1-2, the V gene TRBV18, with unresolved D. CDR1 KGHSH and CDR2 LQKENI come from the germline V gene. V was pared by 3 bases and J by 5 bases, with 16 bases between. The CDR3 spans 15 residues. The CDR3 coding sequence is TGTGCCAGCTCACCCACCCTAGCAGGTGGTTATGGCTACACCTTC. Protein product: CASSPTLAGGYGYTF.

The chain links TRBV11-2 to TRBJ2-7; a weak D match, TRBD1 (6 bases). The V and J ends lost 4 bases and 3 bases respectively, with 16 bases between them. This CDR3 is 15 amino acids long. The germline V gene has CDR1 SGHAT and CDR2 FQNNGV. The CDR3 DNA follows: TGTGCCAGCAGCTCAGTAAAGGGGGAGAACTACGAGCAGTACTTC. It translates to CASSSVKGENYEQYF.

The rearrangement joins TRBV11-2 to TRBJ2-3; a weak D match, TRBD1 (6 bases). Germline V gene sequence: CDR1 SGHAT, CDR2 FQNNGV. The CDR3 runs to 16 residues. Between the trimmed V and J ends, which lost 3 bases and 0 bases, there was a span of 13 bases. The CDR3 bases are TGTGCCAGCAGCTTGGGGGCGCTTTCTAGCACAGATACGCAGTATTTT. This translates into CASSLGALSSTDTQYF.

The gene calls are TRBV7-9 and TRBJ2-1; the match to TRBD2 covers 7 bases. The CDR3 loop spans 15 amino acids. From germline, CDR1 is SEHNR and CDR2 FQNEAQ (reference sequence). The V and J ends lost 4 bases and 3 bases, in that order; junction bases with no gene match: 6. The CDR3 sequence is CASSSETSNYNEQFF. CDR3 DNA sequence: TGTGCCAGCAGCTCCGAGACTAGCAACTACAATGAGCAGTTCTTC.

The rearrangement links TRBV15 to TRBJ1-3; TRBD1 matches 8 bases. CDR1 LNHNV and CDR2 YYDKDF come from the germline V gene (reference sequence). J lost 2 bases, V lost 2 bases, and 5 bases had no gene match. The CDR3 sequence is 16 residues long. The CDR3 sequence is CATSRLDRGPGNTIYF. CDR3 in DNA: TGTGCCACCAGCAGACTCGACAGGGGACCTGGAAACACCATATATTTT.

The rearrangement uses TRBV28 and TRBJ2-1; 9 nucleotides match TRBD2. The V segment lost 7 bases and the J segment 7 bases; nucleotides outside the gene matches: 8. CDR1 is MDHEN, CDR2 SYDVKM, per germline. The CDR3 sequence is 14 residues long. CDR3 bases: TGTGCCAGCACTCCACTCGGACTAGCGAATGAGCAGTTCTTC. This translates into CASTPLGLANEQFF.

This chain connects TRBV6-5 to TRBJ1-5; 9 bases agree with TRBD1. With 7 bases clipped from V and 7 bases from J, the junction kept 5 bases outside the gene matches. This CDR3 has 13 residues. Germline lookup yields CDR1 MNHEY and CDR2 SVGAGI. CDR3 in amino acids: CASKQGAWQPQHF. The CDR3 nucleotides read TGTGCCAGCAAACAGGGGGCATGGCAGCCCCAGCATTTT.